Below are 5 T cell receptor beta chains sequenced from a single sample in a study of shared clonotypes between healthy human individuals. The method was immunoSEQ multiplex PCR; TCRdb's version includes in-frame clones alone and lacks a portion of them. Of under 600,000 clones listed, 75% to 80% are singletons. The source material was PBMCs. The receptors stem from a woman in her forties in good health. Some clones in this sample may be carry-over from other donors' samples.

The chain recombines TRBV6-6 with TRBJ2-2; D remains unclear. The CDR3 is 12 residues long. Germline CDR1 reads MNHNY; CDR2 reads SVGAGI (reference sequence). V lost 5 bases to trimming and J lost 8 bases, with 9 bases between them. This CDR3 reads CASSNQGGELFF. The DNA of the CDR3 is TGTGCCAGCAGTAACCAAGGTGGGGAGCTGTTTTTT.

The chain joins TRBV15 to TRBJ2-1; D is tentatively TRBD1 or TRBD2 (5 bases each). The CDR3 length is 15 residues. CDR1 and CDR2 from the germline V gene are LNHNV and YYDKDF (reference sequence). V gave up 4 bases and J gave up 4 bases, with 14 bases separating them. CDR3 DNA sequence: TGTGCCACCAGCATGACCCGGGACCAGTACAATGAGCAGTTCTTC. It codes for CATSMTRDQYNEQFF.

The J gene is TRBJ1-5, the V gene TRBV7-2, with 9 bases lining up with TRBD1. The CDR3 totals 15 residues. The ends lost 5 bases at V and 6 bases at J; junction bases unmatched: 8. CDR1 and CDR2 (germline): SGHTA, FQGNSA. The CDR3 sequence is CASSPGTGLPQPQHF. CDR3 coding DNA: TGTGCCAGCAGCCCCGGGACAGGGTTACCTCAGCCCCAGCATTTT.

This clone has only a few counts. J is TRBJ2-4 and V is TRBV28; 14 bases agree with TRBD2. CDR3 length: 18 residues. CDR1 MDHEN and CDR2 SYDVKM come from the germline V gene. Trimming took 4 bases from V and 9 from J; bases not matched to a gene: 14. CDR3 DNA sequence: TGTGCCAGCAGTTCACTCTTGGGACTAGCGGGAGTTCCGCGCATTCAGTACTTC. It is translated as CASSSLLGLAGVPRIQYF.

The chain links TRBV5-1 to TRBJ2-1, with TRBD2 identical over 14 bases. Germline V gene data show CDR1 as SGHRS and CDR2 as YFSETQ. V lost 3 bases and J lost 5; bases outside the gene matches: 4. The CDR3 runs 16 residues. CDR3 nucleotide sequence: TGCGCCAGCAGCTGGGGACTAGCGGGAGCTAACAATGAGCAGTTCTTC. This encodes CASSWGLAGANNEQFF.